The T cell receptor beta chain under discussion was sequenced for a study of blood T cells in healthy people across ages. Primers used in a second PCR of about 6 to 12 cycles were a sample-barcoded 5' primer and a J-beta primer mix. One entry per CDR3 protein, called by TCRdb with MiXCR from the 5' RACE reads. This table has approximately 810,000 distinct CDR3 sequences, 29% appearing once. V lost 4 bases, J lost 5 bases, and 4 bases stayed unmatched. The CDR3 loop spans 13 amino acids. The germline CDR1 and CDR2 sequences are GTSNPN and SVGIG (reference sequence). The gene calls are TRBV30 and TRBJ2-3, with 9 nucleotides matching TRBD1. The receptor's source is a woman of 80 years or more in good health. The source material was blood. The CDR3, as DNA: TGTGCCTGGAACAGGGGGCGGGTAGATACGCAGTATTTT. Translating gives CAWNRGRVDTQYF. Filled out from reference TRBV30 and TRBJ2-3, the complete variable domain reads SQTIHQWPATLVQPVGSPLSLECTVEGTSNPNLYWYRQAAGRGLQLLFYSVGIGQISSEVPQNLSASRPQDRQFILSSKKLLLSDSGFYLCAWNRGRVDTQYFGPGTRLTVL.